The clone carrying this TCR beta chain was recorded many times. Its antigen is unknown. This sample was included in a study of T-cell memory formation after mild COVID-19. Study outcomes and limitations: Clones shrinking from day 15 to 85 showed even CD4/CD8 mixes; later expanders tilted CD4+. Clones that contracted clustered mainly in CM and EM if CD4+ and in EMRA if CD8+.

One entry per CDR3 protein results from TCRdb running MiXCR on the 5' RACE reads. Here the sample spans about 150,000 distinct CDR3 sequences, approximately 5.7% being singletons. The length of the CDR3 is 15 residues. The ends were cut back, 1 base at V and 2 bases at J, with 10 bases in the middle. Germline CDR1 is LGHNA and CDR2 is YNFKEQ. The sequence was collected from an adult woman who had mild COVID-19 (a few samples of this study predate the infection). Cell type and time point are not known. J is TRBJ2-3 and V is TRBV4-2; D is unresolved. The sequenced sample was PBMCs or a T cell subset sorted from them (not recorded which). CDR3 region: CASSQAVLPTDTQYF. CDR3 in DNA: TGTGCCAGCAGCCAAGCCGTCCTCCCCACAGATACGCAGTATTTT.